This TCR beta chain was retrieved from a study of cytomegalovirus exposure and HLA in healthy donors. Whole-study results and caveats: Reportedly, cytomegalovirus status was diagnosed with high sensitivity and specificity. CMV serostatus was the sole immune exposure information available. Researchers catalogued roughly 170 TCR beta chains as cytomegalovirus-associated.

Healthy individuals who donated bone marrow served as the donors. PCR employed 60 Vbeta and 13 Jbeta primers. Assay: immunoSEQ multiplex PCR; the TCRdb copy retains only in-frame clones and omits some. This table holds 200,000 or so clones, roughly three quarters found once. For this clone: What it binds is not known.

V shed 2 bases and J shed 4 bases, with 5 bases lying between them. Germline V gene sequence: CDR1 MNHEY, CDR2 SMNVEV (reference sequence). CDR3 size: 12 residues. The clonotype was recovered from a male donor in good health and CMV-seropositive. The sequenced material came from PBMCs. This rearrangement joins TRBV27 to TRBJ1-1; D unresolved. The CDR3 coding sequence is TGTGCCAGCAGTTTACTGTTCACTGAAGCTTTCTTT. Translating gives CASSLLFTEAFF.